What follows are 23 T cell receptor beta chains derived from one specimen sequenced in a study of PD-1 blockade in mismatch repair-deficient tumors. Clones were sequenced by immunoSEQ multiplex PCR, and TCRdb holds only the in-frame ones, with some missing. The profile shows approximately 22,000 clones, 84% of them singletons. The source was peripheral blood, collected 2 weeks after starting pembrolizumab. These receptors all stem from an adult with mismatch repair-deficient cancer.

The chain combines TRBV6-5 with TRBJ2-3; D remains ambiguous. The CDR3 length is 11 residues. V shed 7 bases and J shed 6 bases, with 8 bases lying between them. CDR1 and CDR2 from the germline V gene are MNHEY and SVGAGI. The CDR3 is CASTTRDTQYF. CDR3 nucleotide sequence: TGTGCCAGCACCACGAGGGATACGCAGTATTTT.

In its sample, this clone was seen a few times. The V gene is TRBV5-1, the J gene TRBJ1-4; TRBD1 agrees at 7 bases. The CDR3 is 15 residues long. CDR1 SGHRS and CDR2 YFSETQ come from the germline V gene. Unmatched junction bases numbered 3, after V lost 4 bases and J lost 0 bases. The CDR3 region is CASSVQGATNEKLFF. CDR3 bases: TGCGCCAGCAGCGTCCAGGGGGCAACTAATGAAAAACTGTTTTTT. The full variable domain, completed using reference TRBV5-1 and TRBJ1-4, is KAGVTQTPRYLIKTRGQQVTLSCSPISGHRSVSWYQQTPGQGLQFLFEYFSETQRNKGNFPGRFSGRQFSNSRSEMNVSTLELGDSALYLCASSVQGATNEKLFFGSGTQLSVL.

CDR3 DNA sequence: TGTGCCAGCAGTCTAGAGGGAGGGGGGACTGAAGCTTTCTTT. The encoded protein is CASSLEGGGTEAFF. This chain connects TRBV9 to TRBJ1-1, with a weak D call TRBD1 (6 bases). The ends were cut back, 5 bases at V and 5 bases at J, with 16 bases in the middle. The germline V gene has CDR1 SGDLS and CDR2 YYNGEE. The CDR3 sequence is 14 residues long.

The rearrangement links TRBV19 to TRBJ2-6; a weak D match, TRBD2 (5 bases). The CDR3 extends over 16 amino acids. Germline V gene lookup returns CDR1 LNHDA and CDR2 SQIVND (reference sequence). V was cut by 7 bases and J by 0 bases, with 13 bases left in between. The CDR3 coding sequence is TGTGCCAGTACCCCCGACGAGGGCTCTGGGGCCAACGTCCTGACTTTC. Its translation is CASTPDEGSGANVLTF. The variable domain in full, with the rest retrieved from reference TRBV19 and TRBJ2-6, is DGGITQSPKYLFRKEGQNVTLSCEQNLNHDAMYWYRQDPGQGLRLIYYSQIVNDFQKGDIAEGYSVSREKKESFPLTVTSAQKNPTAFYLCASTPDEGSGANVLTFGAGSRLTVL.

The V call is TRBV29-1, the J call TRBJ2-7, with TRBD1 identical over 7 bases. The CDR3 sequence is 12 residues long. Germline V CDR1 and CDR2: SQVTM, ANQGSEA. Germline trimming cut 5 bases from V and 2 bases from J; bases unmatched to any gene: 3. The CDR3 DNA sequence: TGCAGCGTTTTGACAGGGCCCTACGAGCAGTACTTC. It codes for CSVLTGPYEQYF.

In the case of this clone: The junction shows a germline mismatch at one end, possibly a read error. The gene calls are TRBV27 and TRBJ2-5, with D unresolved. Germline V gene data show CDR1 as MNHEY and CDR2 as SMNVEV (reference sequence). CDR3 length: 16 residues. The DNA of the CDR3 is TGTGCCAGCAGTTTATCGAGGCTAGTAGGTCAAGGGACCCAGTACTTC. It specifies CASSLSRLVGQGTQYF.

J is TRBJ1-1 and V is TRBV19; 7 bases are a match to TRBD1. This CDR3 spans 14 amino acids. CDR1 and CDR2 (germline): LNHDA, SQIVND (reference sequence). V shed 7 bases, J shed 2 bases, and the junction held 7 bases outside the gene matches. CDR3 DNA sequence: TGTGCCAGTATGGGGACAGAGAGAAACACTGAAGCTTTCTTT. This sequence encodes CASMGTERNTEAFF.

In DNA, the CDR3 is TGTGCCAGCAGCTTATACGGGAGTATCGCAGATACGCAGTATTTT. Translated: CASSLYGSIADTQYF. This sequence joins TRBV11-2 and TRBJ2-3, with D possibly being TRBD2 (6 bases). V was shortened by 2 bases and J by 4 bases, with 13 bases between the two germline ends. The length of the CDR3 is 15 residues. The germline CDR1 and CDR2 sequences are SGHAT and FQNNGV.

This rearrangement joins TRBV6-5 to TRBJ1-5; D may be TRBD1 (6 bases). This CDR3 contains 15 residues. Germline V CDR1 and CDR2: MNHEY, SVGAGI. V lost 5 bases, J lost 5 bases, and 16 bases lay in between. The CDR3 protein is CASSPDSSWYQPQHF. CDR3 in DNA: TGTGCCAGCAGTCCGGACAGTTCGTGGTATCAGCCCCAGCATTTT.

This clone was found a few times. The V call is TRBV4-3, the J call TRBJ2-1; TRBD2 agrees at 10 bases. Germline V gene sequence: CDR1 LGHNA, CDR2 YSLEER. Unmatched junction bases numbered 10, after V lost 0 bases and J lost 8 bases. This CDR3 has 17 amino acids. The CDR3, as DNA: TGCGCCAGCAGCCAAGACAGGTGGCTAGCGGGAGAGGATGAGCAGTTCTTC. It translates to CASSQDRWLAGEDEQFF.

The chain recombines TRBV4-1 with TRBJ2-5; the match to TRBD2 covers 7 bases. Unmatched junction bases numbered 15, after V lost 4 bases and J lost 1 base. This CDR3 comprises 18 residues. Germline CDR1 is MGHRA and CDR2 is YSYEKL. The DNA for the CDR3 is TGCGCCAGCAGCCCCCACCGTCCGCGGGAGATTCTCCAAGAGACCCAGTACTTC. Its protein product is CASSPHRPREILQETQYF.

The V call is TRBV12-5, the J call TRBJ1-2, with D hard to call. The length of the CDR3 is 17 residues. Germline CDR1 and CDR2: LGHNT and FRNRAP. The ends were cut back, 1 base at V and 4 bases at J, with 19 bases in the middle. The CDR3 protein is CASGLDSLWAAVYGYTF. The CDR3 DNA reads TGTGCTAGTGGTTTGGATAGTTTGTGGGCGGCAGTCTATGGCTACACCTTC.

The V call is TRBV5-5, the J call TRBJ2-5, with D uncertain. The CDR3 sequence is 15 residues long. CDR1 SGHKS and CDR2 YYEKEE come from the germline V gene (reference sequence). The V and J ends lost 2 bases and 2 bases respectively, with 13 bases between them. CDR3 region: CASSLTNLRQETQYF. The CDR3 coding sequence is TGTGCCAGCAGCTTAACGAATTTGAGGCAAGAGACCCAGTACTTC. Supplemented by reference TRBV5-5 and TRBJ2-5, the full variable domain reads DAGVTQSPTHLIKTRGQQVTLRCSPISGHKSVSWYQQVLGQGPQFIFQYYEKEERGRGNFPDRFSARQFPNYSSELNVNALLLGDSALYLCASSLTNLRQETQYFGPGTRLLVL.

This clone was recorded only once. This CDR3 is CASSLGWAVPSYEQYF. DNA for the CDR3: TGTGCCAGCAGCTTAGGGTGGGCAGTTCCCTCCTACGAGCAGTACTTC. The chain uses TRBV11-2 and TRBJ2-7; D is unclear. Germline-derived CDR1 and CDR2 are SGHAT and FQNNGV. The CDR3 totals 16 residues. Deletions cut 1 base from V and 0 bases from J, with 13 bases between.

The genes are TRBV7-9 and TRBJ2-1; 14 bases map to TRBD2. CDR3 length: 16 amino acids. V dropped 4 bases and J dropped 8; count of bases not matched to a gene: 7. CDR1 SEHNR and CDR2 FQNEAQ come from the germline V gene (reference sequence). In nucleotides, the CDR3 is TGTGCCAGCAGCTCTACCGGGACTAGCGGGAGATATGAGCAGTTCTTC. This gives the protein CASSSTGTSGRYEQFF.

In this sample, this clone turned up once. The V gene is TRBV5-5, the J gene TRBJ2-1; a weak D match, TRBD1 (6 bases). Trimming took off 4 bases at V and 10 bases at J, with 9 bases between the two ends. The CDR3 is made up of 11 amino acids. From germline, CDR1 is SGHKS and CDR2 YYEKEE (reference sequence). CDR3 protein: CASSPDREQFF. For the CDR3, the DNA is TGTGCCAGCAGCCCCGACAGGGAGCAGTTCTTC.

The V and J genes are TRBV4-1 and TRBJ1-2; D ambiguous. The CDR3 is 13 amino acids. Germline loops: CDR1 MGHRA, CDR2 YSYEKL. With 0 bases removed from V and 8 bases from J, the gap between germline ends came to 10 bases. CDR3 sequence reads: CASSQESERGYTF. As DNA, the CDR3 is TGCGCCAGCAGCCAAGAATCGGAGAGGGGCTACACCTTC.

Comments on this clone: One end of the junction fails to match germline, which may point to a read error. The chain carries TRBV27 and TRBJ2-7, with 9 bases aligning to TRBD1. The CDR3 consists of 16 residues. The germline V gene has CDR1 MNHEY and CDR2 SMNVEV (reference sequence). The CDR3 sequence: CASSLYGTGSSYEQYF. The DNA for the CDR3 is TGTGCCAGCAGCTTATATGGGACAGGGAGCTCCTACGAGCAGTACTTC.

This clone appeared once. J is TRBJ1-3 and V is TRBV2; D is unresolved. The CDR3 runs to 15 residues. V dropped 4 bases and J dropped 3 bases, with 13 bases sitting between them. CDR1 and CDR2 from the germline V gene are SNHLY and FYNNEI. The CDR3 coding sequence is TGTGCCAGCAGTGGGTGGGCGTCGGGTGGAAACACCATATATTTT. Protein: CASSGWASGGNTIYF.

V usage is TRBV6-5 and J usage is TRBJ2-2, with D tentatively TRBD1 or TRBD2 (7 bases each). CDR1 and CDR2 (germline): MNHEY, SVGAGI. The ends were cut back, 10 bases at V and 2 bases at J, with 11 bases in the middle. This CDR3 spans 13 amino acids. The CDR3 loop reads CATRGGNTGELFF. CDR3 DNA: TGTGCCACCAGGGGGGGTAACACCGGGGAGCTGTTTTTT.

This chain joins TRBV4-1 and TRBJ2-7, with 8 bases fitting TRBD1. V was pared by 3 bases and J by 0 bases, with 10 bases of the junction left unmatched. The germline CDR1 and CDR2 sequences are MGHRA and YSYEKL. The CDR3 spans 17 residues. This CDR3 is CASSHLSEGQASYEQYF. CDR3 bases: TGCGCCAGCAGCCACCTATCAGAGGGACAGGCCTCCTACGAGCAGTACTTC.

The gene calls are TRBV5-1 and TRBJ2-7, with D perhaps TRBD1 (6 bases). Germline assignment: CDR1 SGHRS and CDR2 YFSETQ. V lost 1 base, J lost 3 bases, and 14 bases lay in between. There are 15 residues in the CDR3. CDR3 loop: CASSLYTYRDYEQYF. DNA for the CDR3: TGCGCCAGCAGCTTGTACACTTACAGGGACTACGAGCAGTACTTC.

For the CDR3, the DNA is TGCAGCGTTGAAGATCTGCGGGGGGGGACAGATACGCAGTATTTT. Translation gives CSVEDLRGGTDTQYF. J is TRBJ2-3 and V is TRBV29-1; 9 nucleotides align to TRBD2. The V segment lost 0 bases and the J segment 3 bases; nucleotides outside the gene matches: 4. Germline-derived CDR1 and CDR2 are SQVTM and ANQGSEA. The CDR3 has 15 amino acids.